This record concerns one T cell receptor beta chain sequence. The method was immunoSEQ multiplex PCR; TCRdb's version includes in-frame clones alone and lacks a portion of them. The table records 40,000 or so clones, 91% of them present only once. The entry originates in a study of T cell changes during pregnancy in multiple sclerosis. Per the germline V gene, CDR1 is LNHDA and CDR2 is SQIVND (reference sequence). The CDR3 sequence is 13 residues long. V shed 8 bases and J 6 bases; nucleotides not matched to a gene: 4. The V call is TRBV19, the J call TRBJ2-1, with 10 bases identical to TRBD2. Sample: CD8+ T cells from peripheral blood mononuclear cells, taken in the second trimester of pregnancy. The sequence derives from a female donor with multiple sclerosis, enrolled in a pregnancy study. CDR3 region: CASGTSVSNEQFF. CDR3 nucleotides: TGTGCCAGTGGGACTAGCGTCAGCAATGAGCAGTTCTTC. Supplemented by reference TRBV19 and TRBJ2-1, the full variable domain reads DGGITQSPKYLFRKEGQNVTLSCEQNLNHDAMYWYRQDPGQGLRLIYYSQIVNDFQKGDIAEGYSVSREKKESFPLTVTSAQKNPTAFYLCASGTSVSNEQFFGPGTRLTVL.